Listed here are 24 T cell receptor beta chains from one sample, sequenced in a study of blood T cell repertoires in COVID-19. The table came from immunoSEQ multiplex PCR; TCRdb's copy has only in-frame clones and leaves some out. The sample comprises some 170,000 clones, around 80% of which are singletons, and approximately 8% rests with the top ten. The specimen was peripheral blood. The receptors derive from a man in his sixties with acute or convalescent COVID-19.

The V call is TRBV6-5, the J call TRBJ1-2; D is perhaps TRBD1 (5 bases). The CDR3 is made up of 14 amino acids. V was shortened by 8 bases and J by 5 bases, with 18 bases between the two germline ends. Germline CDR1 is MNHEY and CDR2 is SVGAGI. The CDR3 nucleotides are TGTGCCAGCCAAGGAGGGGCCCCACTTTATGGCTACACCTTC. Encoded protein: CASQGGAPLYGYTF.

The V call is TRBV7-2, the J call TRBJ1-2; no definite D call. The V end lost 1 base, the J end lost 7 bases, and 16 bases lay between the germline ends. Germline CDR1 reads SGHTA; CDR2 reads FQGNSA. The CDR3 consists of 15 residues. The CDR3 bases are TGTGCCAGCAGCTTAGAGTTCTCGGAGTATAGTGGCTACACCTTC. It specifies CASSLEFSEYSGYTF.

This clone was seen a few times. The CDR3 spells CASSSSGGLEETQYF. CDR3 bases: TGTGCCAGCAGTTCTAGCGGGGGGCTCGAAGAGACCCAGTACTTC. This chain uses TRBV2 with TRBJ2-5, with 11 nucleotides matching TRBD2. V shed 5 bases and J 3 bases; nucleotides not matched to a gene: 5. Germline V gene data show CDR1 as SNHLY and CDR2 as FYNNEI. This CDR3 comprises 15 residues.

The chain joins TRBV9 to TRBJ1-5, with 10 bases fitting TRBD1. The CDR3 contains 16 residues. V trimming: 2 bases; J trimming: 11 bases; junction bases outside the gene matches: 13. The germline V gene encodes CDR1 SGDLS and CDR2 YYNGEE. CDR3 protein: CASSVGTGAGKGAQHF. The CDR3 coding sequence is TGTGCCAGCAGCGTGGGGACAGGGGCCGGAAAGGGGGCCCAGCATTTT.

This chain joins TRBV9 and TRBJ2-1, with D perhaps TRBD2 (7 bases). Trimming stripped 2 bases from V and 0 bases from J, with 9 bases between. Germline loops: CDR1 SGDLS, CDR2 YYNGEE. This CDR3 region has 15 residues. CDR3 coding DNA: TGTGCCAGCAGCGTTCGGGGGGCCTCCTACAATGAGCAGTTCTTC. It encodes CASSVRGASYNEQFF.

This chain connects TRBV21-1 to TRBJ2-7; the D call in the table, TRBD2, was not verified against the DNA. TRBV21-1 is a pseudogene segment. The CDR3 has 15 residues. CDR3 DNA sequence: TGTGCCAGCAGCAAGGGGGGATATGCCACCTACGAGCAGTACTTC. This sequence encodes CASSKGGYATYEQYF.

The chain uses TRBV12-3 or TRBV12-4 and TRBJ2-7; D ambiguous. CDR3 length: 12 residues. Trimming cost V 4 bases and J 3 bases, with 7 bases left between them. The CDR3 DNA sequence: TGTGCCAGCAGTTCCGGTATCTACGAGCAGTACTTC. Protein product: CASSSGIYEQYF.

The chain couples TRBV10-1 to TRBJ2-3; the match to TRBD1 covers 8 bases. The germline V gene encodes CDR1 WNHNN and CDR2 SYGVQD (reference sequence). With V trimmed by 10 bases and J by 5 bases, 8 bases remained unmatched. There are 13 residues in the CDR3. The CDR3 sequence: CATGVRGQDTQYF. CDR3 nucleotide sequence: TGCGCCACCGGAGTCAGGGGGCAAGATACGCAGTATTTT.

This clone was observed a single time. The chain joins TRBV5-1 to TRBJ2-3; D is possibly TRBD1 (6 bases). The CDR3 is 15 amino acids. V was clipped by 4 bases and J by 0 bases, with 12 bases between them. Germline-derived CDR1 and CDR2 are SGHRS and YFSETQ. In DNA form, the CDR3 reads TGCGCCAGCAGCCCGGGACACCCTAGCACAGATACGCAGTATTTT. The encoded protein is CASSPGHPSTDTQYF.

This CDR3 is CASSRWAGSYEQYF. The CDR3, as DNA: TGTGCCAGCAGCCGGTGGGCAGGCTCCTACGAGCAGTACTTC. The chain employs TRBV4-2 and TRBJ2-7; no definite D call. Germline CDR1 is LGHNA and CDR2 is YNFKEQ. V lost 4 bases and J lost 0, with 10 bases in between. The CDR3 consists of 14 residues.

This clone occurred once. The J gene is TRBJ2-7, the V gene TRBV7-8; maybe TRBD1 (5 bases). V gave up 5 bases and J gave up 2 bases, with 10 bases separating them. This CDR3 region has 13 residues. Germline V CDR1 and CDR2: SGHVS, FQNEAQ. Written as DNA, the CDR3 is TGTGCCAGCAGCCGAGACAGAGCCTACGAGCAGTACTTC. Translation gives CASSRDRAYEQYF. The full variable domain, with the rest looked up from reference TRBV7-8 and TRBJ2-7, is GAGVSQSPRYKVAKRGQDVALRCDPISGHVSLFWYQQALGQGPEFLTYFQNEAQLDKSGLPSDRFFAERPEGSVSTLKIQRTQQEDSAVYLCASSRDRAYEQYFGPGTRLTVT.

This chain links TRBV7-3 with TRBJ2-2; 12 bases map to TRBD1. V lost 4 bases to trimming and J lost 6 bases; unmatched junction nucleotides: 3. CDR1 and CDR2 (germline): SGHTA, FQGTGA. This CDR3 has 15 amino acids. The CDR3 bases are TGTGCCAGCAGCTCTGGGACAGGGGGCCCCGGGGAGCTGTTTTTT. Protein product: CASSSGTGGPGELFF.

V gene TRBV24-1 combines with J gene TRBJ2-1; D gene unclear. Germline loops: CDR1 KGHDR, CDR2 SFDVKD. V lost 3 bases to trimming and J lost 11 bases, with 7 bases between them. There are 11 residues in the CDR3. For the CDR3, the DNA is TGTGCCACCAGTGATGACACAAAGCAGTTCTTC. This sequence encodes CATSDDTKQFF.

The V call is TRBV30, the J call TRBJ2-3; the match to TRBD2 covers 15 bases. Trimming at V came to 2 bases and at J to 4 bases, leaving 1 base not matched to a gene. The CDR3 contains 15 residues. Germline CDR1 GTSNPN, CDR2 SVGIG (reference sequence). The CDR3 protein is CAWSRTSGGADTQYF. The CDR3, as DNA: TGTGCCTGGAGTCGGACTAGCGGGGGGGCAGATACGCAGTATTTT.

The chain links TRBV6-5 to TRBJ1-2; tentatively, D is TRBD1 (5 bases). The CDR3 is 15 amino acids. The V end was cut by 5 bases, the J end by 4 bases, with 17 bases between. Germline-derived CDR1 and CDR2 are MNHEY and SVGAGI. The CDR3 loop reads CASSRTDSWTYGYTF. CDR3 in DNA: TGTGCCAGCAGTAGAACTGACAGCTGGACCTATGGCTACACCTTC.

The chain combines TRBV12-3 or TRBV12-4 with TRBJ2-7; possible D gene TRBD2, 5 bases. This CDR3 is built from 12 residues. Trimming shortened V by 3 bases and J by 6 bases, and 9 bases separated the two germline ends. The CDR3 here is CASSFTGSEQYF. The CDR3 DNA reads TGTGCCAGCAGTTTTACGGGGTCCGAGCAGTACTTC.

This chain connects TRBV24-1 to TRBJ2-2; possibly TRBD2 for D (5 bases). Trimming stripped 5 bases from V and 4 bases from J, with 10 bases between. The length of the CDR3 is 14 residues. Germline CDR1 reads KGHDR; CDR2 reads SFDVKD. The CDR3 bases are TGTGCCACCAGTGGTTGGGCGGGCACCGGGGAGCTGTTTTTT. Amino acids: CATSGWAGTGELFF.

The CDR3 nucleotides read TGCGCCAGCAGCCAAGGTCTTACAGGGCTAACTAATGAAAAACTGTTTTTT. Its protein is CASSQGLTGLTNEKLFF. This chain links TRBV4-3 with TRBJ1-4; the D gene is possibly TRBD1 (6 bases). From germline, CDR1 is LGHNA and CDR2 YSLEER. V was pared by 1 base and J by 1 base, with 13 bases between. The CDR3 spans 17 residues.

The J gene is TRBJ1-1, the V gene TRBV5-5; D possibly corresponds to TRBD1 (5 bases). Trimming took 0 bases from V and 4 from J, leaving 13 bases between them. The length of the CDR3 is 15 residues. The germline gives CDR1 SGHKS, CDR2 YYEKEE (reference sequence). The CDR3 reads CASSLAHLTVTEAFF. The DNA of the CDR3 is TGTGCCAGCAGCTTGGCCCACCTGACAGTCACTGAAGCTTTCTTT. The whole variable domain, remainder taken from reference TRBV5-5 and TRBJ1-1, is DAGVTQSPTHLIKTRGQQVTLRCSPISGHKSVSWYQQVLGQGPQFIFQYYEKEERGRGNFPDRFSARQFPNYSSELNVNALLLGDSALYLCASSLAHLTVTEAFFGQGTRLTVV.

The DNA for the CDR3 is TGTGCCAGCAGCCAAGTGGGGAGGGCAGCATACAATGAGCAGTTCTTC. It specifies CASSQVGRAAYNEQFF. The gene calls are TRBV9 and TRBJ2-1, with 7 positions matching TRBD2. Germline V gene data show CDR1 as SGDLS and CDR2 as YYNGEE. This CDR3 spans 16 amino acids. V was clipped by 4 bases and J by 4 bases; unmatched bases: 11.

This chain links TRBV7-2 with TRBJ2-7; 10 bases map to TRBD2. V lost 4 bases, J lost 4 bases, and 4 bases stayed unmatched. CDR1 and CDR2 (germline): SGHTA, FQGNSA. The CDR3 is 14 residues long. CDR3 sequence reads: CASSSVLAGYEQYF. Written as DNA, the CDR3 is TGTGCCAGCAGCTCTGTACTAGCGGGGTACGAGCAGTACTTC. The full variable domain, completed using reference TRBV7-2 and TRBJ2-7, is GAGVSQSPSNKVTEKGKDVELRCDPISGHTALYWYRQSLGQGLEFLIYFQGNSAPDKSGLPSDRFSAERTGGSVSTLTIQRTQQEDSAVYLCASSSVLAGYEQYFGPGTRLTVT.

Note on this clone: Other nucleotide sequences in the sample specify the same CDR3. The DNA for the CDR3 is TGTGCCAGCAGTTTAGGTGGGGGGGGCTACACCTTC. Its protein product is CASSLGGGGYTF. V gene TRBV12-3 or TRBV12-4 combines with J gene TRBJ1-2; D perhaps matches TRBD1 (5 bases). This CDR3 contains 12 residues. V lost 1 base, J lost 8 bases, and 8 bases lay in between.

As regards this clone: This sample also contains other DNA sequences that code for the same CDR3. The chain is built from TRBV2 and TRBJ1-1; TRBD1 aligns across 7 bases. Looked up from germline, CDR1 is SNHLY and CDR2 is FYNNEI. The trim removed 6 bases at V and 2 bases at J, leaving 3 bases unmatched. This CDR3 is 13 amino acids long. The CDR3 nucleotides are TGTGCCAGCAGGGGACAGCTAAACACTGAAGCTTTCTTT. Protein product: CASRGQLNTEAFF.

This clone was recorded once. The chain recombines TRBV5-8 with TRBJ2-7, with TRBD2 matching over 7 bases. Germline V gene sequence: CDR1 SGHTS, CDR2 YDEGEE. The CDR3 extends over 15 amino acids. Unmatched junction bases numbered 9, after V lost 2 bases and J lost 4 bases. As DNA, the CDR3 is TGTGCCAGCAGCTTATTTATGGGAGCGGGGTACGAGCAGTACTTC. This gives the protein CASSLFMGAGYEQYF.